Sequencing of this TCR beta chain was carried out in a study of OX40 agonist ivuxolimab in advanced cancers. Germline CDR1 and CDR2: SQVTM and ANQGSEA. Trimming removed 3 bases at V and 4 bases at J, with 12 bases between. This CDR3 spans 13 amino acids. Clones were sequenced by immunoSEQ multiplex PCR, and TCRdb holds only the in-frame ones, with some missing. The table has tens of thousands of clones, around 90% seen once. This clone was seen more than once but under ten times. The TCR was taken from an adult with an advanced solid tumor such as melanoma, head and neck, liver or kidney cancer. This sequence joins TRBV29-1 and TRBJ1-2; the D is unclear. Here the sequenced sample was CD4+ or CD8+ T cells sorted from blood, taken in a trial of the OX40 agonist ivuxolimab. In DNA, the CDR3 is TGCAGCGTTGATCGCTCAAGAGGCTATGGCTACACCTTC. Protein sequence: CSVDRSRGYGYTF.